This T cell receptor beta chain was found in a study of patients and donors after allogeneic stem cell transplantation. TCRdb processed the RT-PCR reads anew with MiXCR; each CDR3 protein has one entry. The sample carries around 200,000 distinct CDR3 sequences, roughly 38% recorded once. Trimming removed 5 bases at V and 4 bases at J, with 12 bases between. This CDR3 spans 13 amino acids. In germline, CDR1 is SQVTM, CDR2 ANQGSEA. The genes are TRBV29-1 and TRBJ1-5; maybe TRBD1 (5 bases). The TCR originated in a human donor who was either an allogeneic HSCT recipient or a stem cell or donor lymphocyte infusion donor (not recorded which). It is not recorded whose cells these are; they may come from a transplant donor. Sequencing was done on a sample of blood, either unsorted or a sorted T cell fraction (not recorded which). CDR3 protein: CSVQVGVNQPQHF. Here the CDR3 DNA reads TGCAGCGTTCAGGTGGGGGTTAATCAGCCCCAGCATTTT.